What follows describes a single T cell receptor beta chain. Profiling relied on immunoSEQ multiplex PCR, and the TCRdb table lists in-frame clones only, not all of them. The sample yields 94,000 or so clones, around 97% seen once. Unstimulated naive, memory, effector memory and TEMRA subsets were subjected to sequencing in three donor pairs. This CDR3 has 19 residues. The junction had 11 bases not matched to a gene; V was cut back by 1 base and J by 0 bases. Germline V gene data show CDR1 as SGHRS and CDR2 as YFSETQ. This record comes from a study of siplizumab effects on memory and regulatory T cells.

The V and J genes are TRBV5-1 and TRBJ1-4, with 8 bases identical to TRBD1. This receptor was obtained from a human donor in good health. Source material: naive CD4+ T cells sorted from blood. The chain's CDR3 is CASSLKQRQGWATNEKLFF. The CDR3 region has the DNA TGCGCCAGCAGCTTGAAACAGCGACAGGGGTGGGCAACTAATGAAAAACTGTTTTTT.